Shown below are 13 T cell receptor beta chains from a single sample sequenced in a study of cytomegalovirus exposure and HLA in healthy donors. Data came from immunoSEQ multiplex PCR; TCRdb stores just in-frame clones and leaves some out. The repertoire holds 130,000 to 150,000 clones, with 87% as singletons. Input material: PBMCs. These receptor sequences come from a man in his late teens or twenties in good health and CMV-seropositive.

This rearrangement joins TRBV19 to TRBJ1-5, with no clear D. Germline lookup yields CDR1 LNHDA and CDR2 SQIVND (reference sequence). The CDR3 has 15 amino acids. The ends were cut back, 2 bases at V and 7 bases at J, with 15 bases in the middle. The CDR3 DNA reads TGTGCCAGTAGTATATGGGGTGGAGGGATCCAGCCCCAGCATTTT. Its protein product is CASSIWGGGIQPQHF.

V and J are TRBV30 and TRBJ1-5; D perhaps matches TRBD1 (5 bases). The CDR3 runs to 14 residues. The V gene lost 5 bases and the J gene lost 5 bases, with 16 bases spanning the gap. The germline V gene encodes CDR1 GTSNPN and CDR2 SVGIG (reference sequence). As DNA, the CDR3 is TGTGCCTGGCAGCCTTCAGGGCAAGATCAGCCCCAGCATTTT. Protein: CAWQPSGQDQPQHF.

The chain employs TRBV5-6 and TRBJ2-7; 9 bases line up with TRBD2. The ends lost 0 bases at V and 2 bases at J; junction bases unmatched: 3. The CDR3 contains 15 residues. The germline V gene has CDR1 SGHDT and CDR2 YYEEEE. CDR3 bases: TGTGCCAGCAGCTTGGGATCTAGCGGGGCCTACGAGCAGTACTTC. Translating it yields CASSLGSSGAYEQYF.

The V and J genes are TRBV5-1 and TRBJ1-4; possibly TRBD1 for D (6 bases). The germline CDR1 and CDR2 sequences are SGHRS and YFSETQ. The CDR3 is 14 amino acids. V was shortened by 7 bases and J by 4 bases, with 14 bases between the two germline ends. CDR3 region: CASSGGRFNEKLFF. The DNA of the CDR3 is TGCGCCAGCTCCGGGGGGCGGTTTAATGAAAAACTGTTTTTT.

J is TRBJ1-4 and V is TRBV15; 8 bases align to TRBD1. This CDR3 spans 15 amino acids. With V trimmed by 2 bases and J by 4 bases, 3 bases remained unmatched. Germline V gives CDR1 LNHNV, CDR2 YYDKDF (reference sequence). In DNA, the CDR3 is TGTGCCACCAGCAGATTCAGGGGGCATAATGAAAAACTGTTTTTT. This encodes CATSRFRGHNEKLFF.

V gene TRBV4-1 combines with J gene TRBJ1-2; tentative D call: TRBD1 (6 bases). Germline-derived CDR1 and CDR2 are MGHRA and YSYEKL. The ends were cut back, 1 base at V and 3 bases at J, with 9 bases in the middle. CDR3 size: 14 residues. The CDR3 DNA follows: TGCGCCAGCAGCCAAGGACAGGCGGACTATGGCTACACCTTC. The encoded protein is CASSQGQADYGYTF.

Turning to this clone: The junction differs from germline at one of its ends, possibly a read error. J is TRBJ2-7 and V is TRBV6-5; tentative D call: TRBD2 (5 bases). CDR3 length: 11 amino acids. Germline V lookup: CDR1 MNHEY, CDR2 SVGAGI. The CDR3 region is CASSSAGGSLF. The CDR3, as DNA: TGTGCCAGCAGCTCCGCCGGCGGGTCCCTATTC.

V gene TRBV6-6 combines with J gene TRBJ2-7, with D possibly TRBD2 on 6 matching bases. V was cut by 0 bases and J by 3 bases, with 12 bases left in between. Germline CDR1 MNHNY, CDR2 SVGAGI (reference sequence). The CDR3 loop spans 15 amino acids. The CDR3: CASSYSAGMVYEQYF. The CDR3 coding sequence is TGTGCCAGCAGTTACTCGGCGGGAATGGTCTACGAGCAGTACTTC.

V gene TRBV28 combines with J gene TRBJ2-3; D is perhaps TRBD2 (5 bases). Germline CDR1 and CDR2: MDHEN and SYDVKM. With 5 bases removed from V and 1 base from J, the gap between germline ends came to 10 bases. This CDR3 contains 14 residues. The DNA for the CDR3 is TGTGCCAGCAGTCCGCGGGCGGGCACAGATACGCAGTATTTT. As protein: CASSPRAGTDTQYF.

The gene calls are TRBV6-1 and TRBJ2-5, with a possible D match to TRBD1 (6 bases). Trimming cost V 6 bases and J 5 bases, with 16 bases left between them. Per germline, CDR1 MNHNS and CDR2 SASEGT. CDR3 length equals 14 residues. For the CDR3, the DNA is TGTGCCAGCAGGTCAAGCCAGGGGTCGGAGACCCAGTACTTC. Its protein product is CASRSSQGSETQYF.

This clone was seen only once. V is TRBV19 and J is TRBJ2-1, with 8 bases aligning to TRBD2. With 1 base clipped from V and 8 bases from J, the junction kept 7 bases outside the gene matches. Germline-derived CDR1 and CDR2 are LNHDA and SQIVND (reference sequence). This CDR3 region has 15 residues. The CDR3 region is CASSIASGSNDEQFF. The CDR3 bases are TGTGCCAGTAGTATAGCCAGCGGGAGTAATGATGAGCAGTTCTTC.

This clone was counted only a few times. The chain employs TRBV27 and TRBJ1-5; D is ambiguous. The V gene's germline CDR1 is MNHEY and CDR2 SMNVEV (reference sequence). The CDR3 covers 10 residues. V gave up 9 bases and J gave up 4 bases, with 4 bases separating them. CDR3 DNA: TGTGCCAGTACAAATCAGCCCCAGCATTTT. This codes for CASTNQPQHF.

The chain links TRBV12-5 to TRBJ1-4, with D tentatively TRBD1 (5 bases). The CDR3 contains 14 residues. Germline CDR1 reads LGHNT; CDR2 reads FRNRAP. V dropped 6 bases and J dropped 1 base, with 9 bases sitting between them. CDR3 loop: CASGPGGTNEKLFF. For the CDR3, the DNA is TGTGCTAGTGGCCCGGGGGGAACTAATGAAAAACTGTTTTTT.